The 8 T cell receptor beta chains below all came from one sample that was sequenced in a study of blood T cell repertoires in COVID-19 (dated by TCRdb to the early 2020s). The library came from the immunoSEQ multiplex PCR assay. TCRdb provides this immuneACCESS table in a form limited to in-frame rearrangements. Some clones are lacking; in checked studies, under half of them reflect an unresolved V gene, and why the rest are absent is not known. The sample has fewer than 65,000 clones on record, about 86% of them singletons. The top ten hold around 1.2% of the sample. The sample was peripheral blood. The receptors here all came from a man aged 60-69 years with acute or convalescent COVID-19.

The chain uses TRBV18 and TRBJ2-1; no clear D. Germline-derived CDR1 and CDR2 are KGHSH and LQKENI. This CDR3 has 15 amino acids. V was cut by 2 bases and J by 2 bases, with 10 bases left in between. CDR3 sequence reads: CASSPMRSAYNEQFF. CDR3 DNA: TGTGCCAGCTCACCAATGAGGTCAGCCTACAATGAGCAGTTCTTC.

The rearrangement joins TRBV9 to TRBJ1-4; TRBD1 might be the D (5 bases). Trimming took off 0 bases at V and 5 bases at J, with 11 bases between the two ends. The germline CDR1 and CDR2 sequences are SGDLS and YYNGEE. The CDR3 is made up of 15 amino acids. The chain's CDR3 is CASSVGVQVNEKLFF. CDR3 DNA sequence: TGTGCCAGCAGCGTAGGGGTACAGGTGAATGAAAAACTGTTTTTT.

The chain carries TRBV4-1 and TRBJ1-6, with D perhaps TRBD1 (6 bases). This CDR3 is 16 amino acids long. Deletions cut 4 bases from V and 9 bases from J, with 19 bases between. Germline V gene data show CDR1 as MGHRA and CDR2 as YSYEKL. CDR3 residues: CASSLPVGAVGSPLHF. CDR3 coding DNA: TGCGCCAGCAGCCTGCCGGTGGGGGCAGTCGGTTCACCCCTCCACTTT.

The chain is built from TRBV6-5 and TRBJ2-1, with 7 bases that match TRBD1. The CDR3 length is 15 residues. With V trimmed by 4 bases and J by 6 bases, 9 bases remained unmatched. Looked up from germline, CDR1 is MNHEY and CDR2 is SVGAGI. The CDR3: CASSSGQVIRNEQFF. The CDR3 nucleotides are TGTGCCAGCAGTTCTGGACAGGTGATTCGCAATGAGCAGTTCTTC.

The V and J genes are TRBV9 and TRBJ2-5; 8 bases align to TRBD1. Per the germline V gene, CDR1 is SGDLS and CDR2 is YYNGEE. This CDR3 contains 15 residues. Trimming took 3 bases from V and 4 from J; bases not matched to a gene: 8. CDR3 in amino acids: CASSATGTGRETQYF. The CDR3 DNA follows: TGTGCCAGCAGCGCGACAGGGACAGGCCGAGAGACCCAGTACTTC.

The V call is TRBV20-1, the J call TRBJ1-2; the D is unclear. In germline, CDR1 is DFQATT, CDR2 SNEGSKA (reference sequence). Trimming stripped 3 bases from V and 1 base from J, with 3 bases between. This CDR3 spans 11 amino acids. The CDR3 bases are TGCAGTGCTAGCGGTAACTATGGCTACACCTTC. Amino acid sequence: CSASGNYGYTF.

The chain has TRBV6-5 and TRBJ2-1; 13 positions match TRBD2. In germline, CDR1 is MNHEY, CDR2 SVGAGI. V shed 0 bases and J 8 bases; nucleotides not matched to a gene: 4. CDR3 size: 16 residues. The CDR3 nucleotides are TGTGCCAGCAGTTACTCCGGGACTAGCGGGAAACATGAGCAGTTCTTC. It translates to CASSYSGTSGKHEQFF.

The chain carries TRBV4-3 and TRBJ1-6, with TRBD1 matching 9 bases. Germline loops: CDR1 LGHNA, CDR2 YSLEER. Unmatched junction bases numbered 3, after V lost 4 bases and J lost 8 bases. This CDR3 has 14 residues. CDR3 region: CASSLGTGYSPLHF. CDR3 nucleotides: TGCGCCAGCAGCCTTGGGACAGGGTATTCACCCCTCCACTTT.